This T cell receptor (beta chain) was captured in a study of shared clonotypes between healthy human individuals. Germline V gene lookup returns CDR1 SEHNR and CDR2 FQNEAQ (reference sequence). The ends were cut back, 0 bases at V and 12 bases at J, with 15 bases in the middle. The CDR3 length is 14 residues. Subsets obtained from CD4+ cells comprised CD45RA+ naive and CD45RA-negative memory cells. Assay: immunoSEQ multiplex PCR; the TCRdb copy retains only in-frame clones and omits some. Here the sample spans approximately 1.1 million clones, approximately 80% being singletons. The clonotype comes from a man aged 18 to 30 in good health. Some clones in this sample may be carry-over from other donors' samples. Sample: memory CD4+ T cells from PBMCs. Stated subset: CD45RA-negative fraction. The chain links TRBV7-9 to TRBJ2-1, with D possibly TRBD2 on 5 matching bases. CDR3 region: CASSLAARANGQFF. CDR3 in DNA: TGTGCCAGCAGCTTAGCGGCGAGGGCCAACGGGCAGTTCTTC.